This T cell receptor beta chain was found in a study of T cell repertoires in cytomegalovirus infection. Study-wide context: CMV epitopes used comprised recently identified HLA-C-restricted ones and well-studied HLA-B-restricted ones. Shared public TCR beta signatures pointed to both CMV infection and a matching HLA type.

TCRdb re-called the reads with MiXCR, one entry per CDR3 protein. The table lists a few hundred thousand distinct CDR3 sequences, under 45% of them singletons. The germline V gene encodes CDR1 SGHTA and CDR2 FQGNSA. V lost 4 bases and J lost 6, with 7 bases in between. The CDR3 runs 12 residues. General study results and limits: Within the response measured ex vivo, HLA-C-restricted CMV-specific TCR beta clonotypes were dominant. Identification of carriers of CMV plus the relevant HLA was performed using cumulative public TCR beta family frequency.

This clonotype has a handful of counts. Its antigen is undetermined. V usage is TRBV7-2 and J usage is TRBJ1-5; no definite D call. This material consisted of cultured PBMCs, taken from culture after CMV antigen stimulation. The sequence came from a human donor in good health (CMV status not recorded). Some clones in this sample may be carry-over from other donors' samples. CDR3 DNA sequence: TGTGCCAGCAGCTCGAGTGGTCAGCCCCAGCATTTT. It yields the protein CASSSSGQPQHF.